One sample yielded the 14 T cell receptor beta chains listed below, sequenced in a study of cytomegalovirus exposure and HLA in healthy donors. This PCR relied on a set of 60 Vbeta primers and 13 Jbeta primers. Assay used: immunoSEQ multiplex PCR; TCRdb lists only in-frame clones, some missing. The sample contains around 140,000 clones, approximately 70% of which appear only once. Sequencing input: PBMCs. The receptors were sampled from an older woman in good health and CMV-seropositive.

The chain couples TRBV5-1 to TRBJ2-3; D call uncertain. CDR3 length equals 14 residues. V was cut by 0 bases and J by 3 bases, with 8 bases left in between. In germline, CDR1 is SGHRS, CDR2 YFSETQ. CDR3 loop: CASSLEFGTDTQYF. CDR3 bases: TGCGCCAGCAGCTTGGAATTCGGGACAGATACGCAGTATTTT.

The chain is built from TRBV11-2 and TRBJ1-4; D may be TRBD1 (6 bases). Trimming pared 3 bases from V and 10 bases from J, leaving 21 bases between. CDR1 and CDR2 from the germline V gene are SGHAT and FQNNGV. The length of the CDR3 is 16 residues. DNA of the CDR3: TGTGCCAGCAGCTTGGGTGGGGGCGTGACGGAAGGAAAACTGTTTTTT. It translates to CASSLGGGVTEGKLFF. Full variable domain (rest looked up from reference TRBV11-2 and TRBJ1-4): EAGVAQSPRYKIIEKRQSVAFWCNPISGHATLYWYQQILGQGPKLLIQFQNNGVVDDSQLPKDRFSAERLKGVDSTLKIQPAKLEDSAVYLCASSLGGGVTEGKLFFGSGTQLSVL.

The chain combines TRBV9 with TRBJ2-1, with TRBD2 matching 8 bases. The junction had 5 bases not matched to a gene; V was cut back by 0 bases and J by 0 bases. This CDR3 contains 17 residues. CDR1 is SGDLS and CDR2 is YYNGEE in the germline V gene. The CDR3 nucleotides are TGTGCCAGCAGCGTAGCTCTAAGCGGGAGCTCCTACAATGAGCAGTTCTTC. Translation gives CASSVALSGSSYNEQFF.

Worth noting for this clone: This sample also contains other DNA sequences that code for the same CDR3. The chain couples TRBV5-1 to TRBJ2-7, with TRBD1 identical over 9 bases. Per the germline V gene, CDR1 is SGHRS and CDR2 is YFSETQ. The CDR3 is 14 residues long. J gave up 1 base and V 3 bases, and 2 bases lay outside the gene matches. The CDR3 region is CASSSGTGSYEQYF. CDR3 DNA sequence: TGCGCCAGCAGCTCCGGGACAGGGTCCTACGAGCAGTACTTC.

The rearrangement joins TRBV11-2 to TRBJ2-1; TRBD2 matches at 11 bases. Per the germline V gene, CDR1 is SGHAT and CDR2 is FQNNGV. The CDR3 runs 16 residues. With V trimmed by 4 bases and J by 4 bases, 6 bases remained unmatched. Here the CDR3 reads CASSSRLAGFYNEQFF. The CDR3 DNA sequence: TGTGCCAGCAGCTCCCGACTAGCGGGGTTTTACAATGAGCAGTTCTTC.

The chain carries TRBV9 and TRBJ1-2; 7 nucleotides line up with TRBD1. Germline CDR1 and CDR2: SGDLS and YYNGEE. V lost 4 bases and J lost 4; bases outside the gene matches: 7. The CDR3 has 14 residues. For the CDR3, the DNA is TGTGCCAGCAGCAACTCCCAGGGGGTCTATGGCTACACCTTC. This sequence encodes CASSNSQGVYGYTF.

Only a few counts were recorded for this clone. CDR3 coding DNA: TGTGCCTGGAGTCGGGGGATTCCTAGCACAGATACGCAGTATTTT. It encodes CAWSRGIPSTDTQYF. The chain links TRBV30 to TRBJ2-3; D possibly corresponds to TRBD2 (6 bases). In germline, CDR1 is GTSNPN, CDR2 SVGIG (reference sequence). This CDR3 contains 15 residues. Trimming stripped 2 bases from V and 0 bases from J, with 12 bases between.

This clone was counted between two and nine times. This rearrangement joins TRBV10-3 to TRBJ2-5, with 7 bases aligning to TRBD2. V shed 4 bases and J 3 bases; nucleotides not matched to a gene: 5. The CDR3 is made up of 14 amino acids. The germline V gene has CDR1 ENHRY and CDR2 SYGVKD. CDR3 loop: CAISGASGKETQYF. For the CDR3, the DNA is TGTGCCATCAGTGGGGCTAGCGGAAAAGAGACCCAGTACTTC.

For this clone: The same CDR3 also results from other DNA sequences found in this sample. The chain recombines TRBV5-1 with TRBJ1-1; D not certain. V was clipped by 3 bases and J by 4 bases, with 10 bases between them. Germline V CDR1 and CDR2: SGHRS, YFSETQ. The CDR3 has 13 residues. The CDR3 protein is CASSSRGATEAFF. Written as DNA, the CDR3 is TGCGCCAGCAGCTCCCGGGGAGCCACTGAAGCTTTCTTT.

The chain combines TRBV7-8 with TRBJ2-7, with TRBD2 identical over 7 bases. Germline V CDR1 and CDR2: SGHVS, FQNEAQ. The CDR3 covers 13 residues. With 6 bases clipped from V and 2 bases from J, the junction kept 4 bases outside the gene matches. The CDR3 region has the DNA TGTGCCAGCAGTCCGGGACTACCCTACGAGCAGTACTTC. Amino acid sequence: CASSPGLPYEQYF. The variable domain in full, completed from reference TRBV7-8 and TRBJ2-7, reads GAGVSQSPRYKVAKRGQDVALRCDPISGHVSLFWYQQALGQGPEFLTYFQNEAQLDKSGLPSDRFFAERPEGSVSTLKIQRTQQEDSAVYLCASSPGLPYEQYFGPGTRLTVT.

As regards this clone: The same CDR3 also results from other DNA sequences found in this sample. The CDR3 loop is CASSLDGGQPQHF. CDR3 in DNA: TGTGCCAGCAGCTTAGATGGCGGGCAGCCCCAGCATTTT. The genes are TRBV7-9 and TRBJ1-5; the D is unclear. CDR1 SEHNR and CDR2 FQNEAQ come from the germline V gene (reference sequence). The CDR3 runs to 13 residues. V shed 1 base and J shed 7 bases, with 8 bases lying between them.

This chain joins TRBV5-1 and TRBJ2-5; weak D call: TRBD1 (6 bases). Matching the DNA end better, TRBJ2-7 makes the J call doubtful. The CDR3 totals 14 residues. The V gene's germline CDR1 is SGHRS and CDR2 YFSETQ. This chain's CDR3 is CASSLGAGAYEQYF. CDR3 nucleotide sequence: TGCGCCAGCAGCTTGGGTGCAGGGGCCTACGAGCAGTACTTC.

This chain connects TRBV25-1 to TRBJ2-1; 12 bases align to TRBD2. CDR1 and CDR2 (germline): MGHDK, SYGVNS. Losses at the gene ends were 3 bases for V and 6 bases for J; bases not matched to a gene: 9. This CDR3 has 17 residues. The CDR3 region has the DNA TGTGCCAGCAGTGATCCAACACTAGCGGGAGGTATCAATGAGCAGTTCTTC. This sequence encodes CASSDPTLAGGINEQFF.

This chain connects TRBV6-1 to TRBJ1-5; the D is unclear. The germline V gene has CDR1 MNHNS and CDR2 SASEGT. The CDR3 length is 13 residues. Trimming cost V 1 base and J 15 bases, with 16 bases left between them. In DNA form, the CDR3 reads TGTGCCAGCAGTGAAGAAGGCCGCTATTCTAGGCATTTT. As protein: CASSEEGRYSRHF.